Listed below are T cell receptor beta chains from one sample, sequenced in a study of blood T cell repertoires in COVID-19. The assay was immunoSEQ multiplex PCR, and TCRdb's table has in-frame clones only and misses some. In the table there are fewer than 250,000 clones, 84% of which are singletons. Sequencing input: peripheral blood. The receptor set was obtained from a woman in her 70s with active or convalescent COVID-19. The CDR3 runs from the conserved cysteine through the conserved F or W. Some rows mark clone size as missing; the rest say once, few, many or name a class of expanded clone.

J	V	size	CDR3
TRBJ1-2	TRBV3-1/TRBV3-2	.	CASSQLAGPSYGYTF
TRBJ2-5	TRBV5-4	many	CASSGLAGGTILETQYF
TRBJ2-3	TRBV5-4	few	CASSLSQGADTQYF
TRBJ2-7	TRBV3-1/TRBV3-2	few	CASSHAGDYEQYF
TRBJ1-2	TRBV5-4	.	CASSSGQGSYGYTF
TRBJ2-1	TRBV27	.	CASSLRGPNEQFF
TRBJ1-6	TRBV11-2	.	CASSHYLGQGGSPLHF
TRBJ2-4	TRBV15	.	CATSRAQATGNIQYF
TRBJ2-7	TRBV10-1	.	CASSEGQGAREQYF
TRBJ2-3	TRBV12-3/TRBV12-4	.	CASSSKTDTQYF
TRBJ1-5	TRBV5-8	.	CASSITGGNQPQHF
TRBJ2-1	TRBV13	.	CASSLDLAGRNEQFF
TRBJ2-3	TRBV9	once	CASRKGDSRDTQYF
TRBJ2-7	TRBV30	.	CAWQGQGLDEQYF
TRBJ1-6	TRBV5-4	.	CASSGDRAALHF
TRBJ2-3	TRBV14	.	CASSQVLAGGLTQYF
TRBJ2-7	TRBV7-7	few	CASSEGPGGPYEQYF
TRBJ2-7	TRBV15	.	CATSRGWTDYEQYF
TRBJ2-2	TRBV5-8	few	CASNMGWTQYTGELFF
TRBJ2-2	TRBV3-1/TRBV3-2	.	CASTQGLAGITGELFF
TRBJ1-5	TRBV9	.	CASGYGSNQPQHF
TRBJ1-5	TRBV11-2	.	CASSRAGAGNQPQHF
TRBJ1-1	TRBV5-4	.	CASSLYRDRGTEAFF
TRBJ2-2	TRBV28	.	CASSAGLAENTGELFF
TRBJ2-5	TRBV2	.	CASSVPGRGQETQYF
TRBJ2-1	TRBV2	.	CASSPPGGLYEQFF
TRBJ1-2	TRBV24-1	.	CATGAGGNYGYTF
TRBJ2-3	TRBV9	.	CASSRTVTDTQYF
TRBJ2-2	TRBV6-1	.	CASSEAPGTGELFF
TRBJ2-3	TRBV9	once	CASSVTSRAVDTQYF
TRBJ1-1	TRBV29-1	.	CSVVSPRTEAFF
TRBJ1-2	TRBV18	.	CASSPGQNYGYTF
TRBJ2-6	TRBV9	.	CASSWTARSGANVLTF
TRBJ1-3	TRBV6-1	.	CASSEAAGPGNTIYF
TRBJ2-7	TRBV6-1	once	CASSEYRVLSTSYEQYF
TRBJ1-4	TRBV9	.	CASSATGNYEKLFF
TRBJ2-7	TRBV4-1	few	CASSQNRGYEQYF
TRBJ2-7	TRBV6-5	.	CASTPDRAISYEQYF
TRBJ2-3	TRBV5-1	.	CASSYSGGVSGVGDTQYF
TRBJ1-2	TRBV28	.	CASSYGRVGGYTF
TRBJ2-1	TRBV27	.	CASSLGPRGEQFF
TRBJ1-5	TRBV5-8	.	CASSFQRYSNQPQHF
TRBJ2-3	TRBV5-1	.	CASSLSRTLYTDTQYF
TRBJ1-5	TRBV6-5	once	CASSYSRDQPQHF
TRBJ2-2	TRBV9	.	CASSVGGVTGELFF